The T cell receptor beta chain described here comes from a study of tumor-infiltrating lymphocytes in primary liver carcinoma. Findings and limits, study-wide: Between tumor regions, pairs overlapped more than tumor-adjacent and tumor-blood pairs did.

The CDR3 consists of 15 residues. Trimming cost V 4 bases and J 5 bases; bases outside gene matches: 7. Germline CDR1 reads SGHKS; CDR2 reads YYEKEE (reference sequence). The authors made TCR beta cDNA from approximately 490 ng total RNA with a constant-region primer. ARM-PCR was slightly modified, and three nested multiplex PCR rounds with it gave rise to the TCR beta libraries. Investigators reported that the first two PCR rounds, at around 10 cycles each, used TRBV1-TRBV30 forward primers with a C-beta reverse primer. TCRdb fed the multiplex PCR reads into MiXCR, producing one record per CDR3 protein. The sample includes 150,000 to 200,000 distinct CDR3 sequences, 50% to 75% of them seen just once. This clonotype occurred once. What it binds is unknown. In addition to blood RNA drawn from unsorted whole blood, germline DNA was extracted. Before any surgery took place, 3.5 to 5 milliliters of peripheral blood were collected.

J is TRBJ2-2 and V is TRBV5-5, with 8 bases aligning to TRBD1. Sequencing input: peripheral blood. The source of this sequence is a man aged 40-50 years with primary liver carcinoma and hepatitis B virus infection. As DNA, the CDR3 is TGTGCCAGCAGCGCCCAGGGGGCTCCAACCGGGGAGCTGTTTTTT. Translating gives CASSAQGAPTGELFF.